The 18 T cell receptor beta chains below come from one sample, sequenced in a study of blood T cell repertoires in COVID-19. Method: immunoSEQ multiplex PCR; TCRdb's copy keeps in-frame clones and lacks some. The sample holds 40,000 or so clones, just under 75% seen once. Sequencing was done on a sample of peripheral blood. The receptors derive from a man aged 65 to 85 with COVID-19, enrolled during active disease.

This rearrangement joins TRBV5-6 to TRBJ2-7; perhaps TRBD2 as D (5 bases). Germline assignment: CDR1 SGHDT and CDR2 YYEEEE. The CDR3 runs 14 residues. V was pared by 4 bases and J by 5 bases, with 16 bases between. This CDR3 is CASSRSGKNHEQYF. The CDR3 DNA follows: TGTGCCAGCAGCAGATCGGGGAAGAACCACGAGCAGTACTTC.

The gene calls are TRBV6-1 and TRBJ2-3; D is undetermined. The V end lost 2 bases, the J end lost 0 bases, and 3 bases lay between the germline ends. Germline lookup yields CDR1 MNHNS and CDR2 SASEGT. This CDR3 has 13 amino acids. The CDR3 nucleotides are TGTGCCAGCAGTGAATCTAGCACAGATACGCAGTATTTT. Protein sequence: CASSESSTDTQYF.

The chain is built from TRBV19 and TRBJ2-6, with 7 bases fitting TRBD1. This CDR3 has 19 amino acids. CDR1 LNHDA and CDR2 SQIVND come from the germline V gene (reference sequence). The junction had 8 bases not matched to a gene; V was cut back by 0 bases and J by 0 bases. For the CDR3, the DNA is TGTGCCAGTAGTATAGAAGCCGGGACAGCGAGCTCTGGGGCCAACGTCCTGACTTTC. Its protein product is CASSIEAGTASSGANVLTF.

CDR3 loop: CASSSPGQENYGYTF. The CDR3, as DNA: TGTGCCAGCAGCTCACCGGGACAGGAAAACTATGGCTACACCTTC. This chain joins TRBV7-9 and TRBJ1-2, with 8 positions matching TRBD1. The CDR3 covers 15 residues. Trimming at V came to 4 bases and at J to 2 bases, leaving 6 bases not matched to a gene. Per the germline V gene, CDR1 is SEHNR and CDR2 is FQNEAQ (reference sequence).

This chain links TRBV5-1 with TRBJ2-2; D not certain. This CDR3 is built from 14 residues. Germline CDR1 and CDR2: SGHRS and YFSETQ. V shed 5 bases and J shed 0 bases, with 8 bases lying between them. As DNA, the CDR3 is TGCGCCAGCAGGGCCTCCGCGAACACCGGGGAGCTGTTTTTT. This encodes CASRASANTGELFF. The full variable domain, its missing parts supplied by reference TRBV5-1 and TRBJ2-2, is KAGVTQTPRYLIKTRGQQVTLSCSPISGHRSVSWYQQTPGQGLQFLFEYFSETQRNKGNFPGRFSGRQFSNSRSEMNVSTLELGDSALYLCASRASANTGELFFGEGSRLTVL.

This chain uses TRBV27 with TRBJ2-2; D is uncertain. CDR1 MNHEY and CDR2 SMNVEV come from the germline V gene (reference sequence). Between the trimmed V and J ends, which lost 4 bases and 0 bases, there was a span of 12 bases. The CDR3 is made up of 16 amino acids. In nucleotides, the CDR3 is TGTGCCAGCAGTTCGTACTACGGCGCGAACACCGGGGAGCTGTTTTTT. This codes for CASSSYYGANTGELFF.

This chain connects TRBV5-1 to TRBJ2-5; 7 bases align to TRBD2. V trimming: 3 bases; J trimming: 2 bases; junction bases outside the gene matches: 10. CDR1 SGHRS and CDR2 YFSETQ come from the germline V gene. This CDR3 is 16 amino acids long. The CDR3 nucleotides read TGCGCCAGCAGCTCGCCTGGTTGGGGGGGGCAAGAGACCCAGTACTTC. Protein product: CASSSPGWGGQETQYF. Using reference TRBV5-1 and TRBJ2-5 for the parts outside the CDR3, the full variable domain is KAGVTQTPRYLIKTRGQQVTLSCSPISGHRSVSWYQQTPGQGLQFLFEYFSETQRNKGNFPGRFSGRQFSNSRSEMNVSTLELGDSALYLCASSSPGWGGQETQYFGPGTRLLVL.

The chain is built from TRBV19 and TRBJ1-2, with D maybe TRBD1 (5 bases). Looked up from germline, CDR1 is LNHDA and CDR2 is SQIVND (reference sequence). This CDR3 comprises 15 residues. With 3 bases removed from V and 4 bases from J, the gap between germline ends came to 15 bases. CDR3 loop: CASSIAGPYTYGYTF. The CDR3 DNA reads TGTGCCAGTAGTATCGCAGGGCCGTACACCTATGGCTACACCTTC.

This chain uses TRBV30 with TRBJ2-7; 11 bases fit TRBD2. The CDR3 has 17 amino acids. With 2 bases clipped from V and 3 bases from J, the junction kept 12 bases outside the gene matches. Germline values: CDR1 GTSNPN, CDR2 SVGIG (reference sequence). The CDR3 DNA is TGTGCCTGGAGTCCCGGGGCTAGCGGGGGGAATTTCTACGAGCAGTACTTC. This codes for CAWSPGASGGNFYEQYF.

The CDR3 loop reads CASSPPHGRTGELFF. The CDR3 DNA sequence: TGTGCCAGCTCACCACCCCACGGTCGCACCGGGGAGCTGTTTTTT. The chain has TRBV18 and TRBJ2-2; D is undetermined. Between the trimmed V and J ends, which lost 0 bases and 4 bases, there was a span of 9 bases. The CDR3 consists of 15 residues. The V gene's germline CDR1 is KGHSH and CDR2 LQKENI.

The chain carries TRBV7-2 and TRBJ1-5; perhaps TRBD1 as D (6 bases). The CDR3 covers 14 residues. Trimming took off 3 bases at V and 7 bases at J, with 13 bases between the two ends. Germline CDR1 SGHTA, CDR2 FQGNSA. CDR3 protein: CASSLGGAGQPQHF. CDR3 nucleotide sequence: TGTGCCAGCAGCTTGGGGGGGGCTGGCCAGCCCCAGCATTTT. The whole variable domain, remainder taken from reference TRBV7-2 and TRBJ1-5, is GAGVSQSPSNKVTEKGKDVELRCDPISGHTALYWYRQSLGQGLEFLIYFQGNSAPDKSGLPSDRFSAERTGGSVSTLTIQRTQQEDSAVYLCASSLGGAGQPQHFGDGTRLSIL.

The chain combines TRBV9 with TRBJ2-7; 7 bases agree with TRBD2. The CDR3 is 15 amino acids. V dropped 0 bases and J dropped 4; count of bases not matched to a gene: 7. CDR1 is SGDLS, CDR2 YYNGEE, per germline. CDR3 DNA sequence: TGTGCCAGCAGCGTAGCATCGCGGGGAGGGTACGAGCAGTACTTC. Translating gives CASSVASRGGYEQYF.

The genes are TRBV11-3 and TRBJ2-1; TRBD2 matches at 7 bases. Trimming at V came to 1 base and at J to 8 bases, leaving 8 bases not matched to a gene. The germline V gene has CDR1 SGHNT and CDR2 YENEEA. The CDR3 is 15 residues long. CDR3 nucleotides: TGTGCCAGCAGCTTAGGGAGACTAGCACGGGATGAGCAGTTCTTC. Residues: CASSLGRLARDEQFF.

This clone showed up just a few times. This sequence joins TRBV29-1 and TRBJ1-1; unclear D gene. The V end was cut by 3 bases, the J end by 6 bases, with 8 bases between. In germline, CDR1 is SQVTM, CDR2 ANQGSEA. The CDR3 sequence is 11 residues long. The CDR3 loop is CSVDPGSEAFF. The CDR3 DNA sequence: TGCAGCGTTGACCCGGGATCTGAAGCTTTCTTT.

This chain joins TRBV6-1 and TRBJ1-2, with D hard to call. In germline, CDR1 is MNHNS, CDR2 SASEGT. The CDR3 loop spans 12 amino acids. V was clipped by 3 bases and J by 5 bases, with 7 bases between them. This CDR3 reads CASSEGHYGYTF. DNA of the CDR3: TGTGCCAGCAGTGAGGGCCATTATGGCTACACCTTC.

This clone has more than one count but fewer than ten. The CDR3 sequence is CAWSPDNYEQYF. The CDR3 DNA follows: TGTGCCTGGAGTCCGGACAACTACGAGCAGTACTTC. This sequence joins TRBV30 and TRBJ2-7; TRBD1 is a possible D gene (5 bases). V gave up 2 bases and J gave up 3 bases, with 8 bases separating them. Germline lookup yields CDR1 GTSNPN and CDR2 SVGIG (reference sequence). The CDR3 spans 12 residues.

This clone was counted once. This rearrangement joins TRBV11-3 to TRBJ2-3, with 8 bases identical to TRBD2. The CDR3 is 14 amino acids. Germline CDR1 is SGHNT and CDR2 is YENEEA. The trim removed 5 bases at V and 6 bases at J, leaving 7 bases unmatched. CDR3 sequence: CASSPGGASDTQYF. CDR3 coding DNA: TGTGCCAGCAGCCCGGGGGGGGCTAGCGATACGCAGTATTTT.

The DNA of the CDR3 is TGTGCCAGCAGTTCCGTGGGGCCAACAACTCGTTACTTC. Translated: CASSSVGPTTRYF. V gene TRBV6-2 or TRBV6-3 combines with J gene TRBJ2-7; a weak D match, TRBD1 (5 bases). The germline gives CDR1 MNHEY, CDR2 SVGEGT. CDR3 length: 13 amino acids. The V end was cut by 4 bases, the J end by 13 bases, with 20 bases between.